The clone carrying this T cell receptor beta chain has more than one count but fewer than ten. The PCR was carried out with 60 Vbeta primers and 13 Jbeta primers. As originally analysed: Unique TCR beta chains totaled some 80 million in a later count, with roughly 11 million of them shared. Only in-frame clones appear in the TCRdb table, and some are missing; sequencing was by immunoSEQ multiplex PCR. V and J calls and clone size are copied from that table; D and trimming were computed from the DNA. The data show 95,000 to 150,000 clones, about 80% seen once. This sample is drawn from a study of cytomegalovirus exposure and HLA in healthy donors. The CDR3 is 13 amino acids. J was trimmed by 12 bases and V by 4 bases; bases with no gene match: 11. Germline V gives CDR1 MNHEY, CDR2 SVGAGI.

The sequencing input was PBMCs. V and J are TRBV6-5 and TRBJ1-1; 7 bases agree with TRBD1. The clonotype was recovered from a young man in good health and CMV-seropositive. The CDR3 nucleotides are TGTGCCAGCAGTTCAGAGAGACAGGGTGGGTCTTTCTTT. Its translation is CASSSERQGGSFF.